What follows are 25 T cell receptor beta chains derived from one specimen sequenced in a study of T cell responses to AZD1222 COVID-19 vaccine. Some clones are missing from TCRdb's copy, which holds only in-frame ones; the method was immunoSEQ multiplex PCR. The table lists about 130,000 clones, 85% to 90% of them singletons, with around 22% in the top ten. This material consisted of peripheral blood, taken on day 0 of AZD1222 vaccination. These receptors were taken from an adult in good health.

This clone was seen a single time. V usage is TRBV5-1 and J usage is TRBJ2-1; 8 nucleotides match TRBD1. CDR1 and CDR2 (germline): SGHRS, YFSETQ. CDR3 length: 15 residues. V lost 7 bases, J lost 2 bases, and 8 bases stayed unmatched. This CDR3 reads CASERRTGTYNEQFF. CDR3 in DNA: TGCGCCAGCGAAAGGAGGACAGGGACCTACAATGAGCAGTTCTTC.

The chain joins TRBV9 to TRBJ2-1, with D uncertain. The CDR3 extends over 18 amino acids. Trimming pared 4 bases from V and 0 bases from J, leaving 20 bases between. Germline assignment: CDR1 SGDLS and CDR2 YYNGEE. In DNA, the CDR3 is TGTGCCAGCAGCACCCAACTGAGAGCTCCTAGCTCCTACAATGAGCAGTTCTTC. Its translation is CASSTQLRAPSSYNEQFF. The full variable domain, completed using reference TRBV9 and TRBJ2-1, is DSGVTQTPKHLITATGQRVTLRCSPRSGDLSVYWYQQSLDQGLQFLIQYYNGEERAKGNILERFSAQQFPDLHSELNLSSLELGDSALYFCASSTQLRAPSSYNEQFFGPGTRLTVL.

The V gene is TRBV12-3 or TRBV12-4, the J gene TRBJ1-2; D is undetermined. The CDR3 consists of 11 residues. Trimming took off 4 bases at V and 8 bases at J, with 8 bases between the two ends. The CDR3 nucleotides read TGTGCCAGCAGTTACTCGAAGGGCTACACCTTC. Translated: CASSYSKGYTF.

The CDR3 sequence: CASSYPGGYTF. The CDR3 region has the DNA TGTGCCAGCAGTTACCCAGGGGGCTACACCTTC. This sequence joins TRBV6-2 or TRBV6-3 and TRBJ1-2; tentatively, D is TRBD1 (5 bases). Trimming stripped 2 bases from V and 8 bases from J, with 6 bases between. The length of the CDR3 is 11 residues. Germline CDR1 and CDR2: MNHEY and SVGEGT.

This clone was detected only once. This chain joins TRBV7-3 and TRBJ2-1, with TRBD1 matching 10 bases. Looked up from germline, CDR1 is SGHTA and CDR2 is FQGTGA. The V and J ends lost 5 bases and 6 bases, in that order; junction bases with no gene match: 7. This CDR3 comprises 15 residues. CDR3 region: CASSQRDRGFNEQFF. The CDR3 DNA sequence: TGTGCCAGCAGCCAGAGGGACAGGGGATTCAATGAGCAGTTCTTC.

The V call is TRBV12-3 or TRBV12-4, the J call TRBJ2-1; the D gene is possibly TRBD1 (6 bases). V was trimmed by 8 bases and J by 9 bases, leaving 11 bases between them. This CDR3 region has 11 residues. The CDR3 DNA reads TGTGCCAGCCGCAGGGGCCCTGAGCAGTTCTTC. Amino acids: CASRRGPEQFF.

This chain links TRBV30 with TRBJ1-4; perhaps TRBD1 as D (5 bases). CDR1 and CDR2 (germline): GTSNPN, SVGIG (reference sequence). Trimming stripped 2 bases from V and 8 bases from J, with 27 bases between. This CDR3 has 18 residues. The chain's CDR3 is CAWSSGTKMTVGGEKLFF. The CDR3 coding sequence is TGTGCCTGGAGTAGTGGGACGAAAATGACGGTCGGGGGGGAAAAACTGTTTTTT.

The chain is built from TRBV4-3 and TRBJ1-1; 10 nucleotides agree with TRBD1. Germline assignment: CDR1 LGHNA and CDR2 YSLEER. V gave up 0 bases and J gave up 3 bases; unmatched junction bases: 7. The CDR3 sequence is 17 residues long. Here the CDR3 DNA reads TGCGCCAGCAGCCAAGATTTGTGGACAGGGGGACACACTGAAGCTTTCTTT. It is translated as CASSQDLWTGGHTEAFF.

This clone has just a few counts. This chain's CDR3 is CASSLVPIQGRENQPQHF. In DNA, the CDR3 is TGTGCCAGCAGCTTAGTCCCTATACAGGGGAGAGAAAATCAGCCCCAGCATTTT. The chain recombines TRBV7-2 with TRBJ1-5; 7 bases agree with TRBD1. The CDR3 is 18 residues long. The V segment lost 1 base and the J segment 4 bases; nucleotides outside the gene matches: 13. The V gene's germline CDR1 is SGHTA and CDR2 FQGNSA.

The rearrangement uses TRBV29-1 and TRBJ2-7, with TRBD1 matching over 8 bases. The CDR3 length is 15 residues. The V segment lost 4 bases and the J segment 6 bases; nucleotides outside the gene matches: 14. The germline CDR1 and CDR2 sequences are SQVTM and ANQGSEA. This CDR3 reads CSVGRTGPSSSEQYF. CDR3 coding DNA: TGCAGCGTTGGCCGGACAGGGCCATCCTCATCCGAGCAGTACTTC.

This clone was seen only a few times. Different DNA sequences within this sample yield the same CDR3. This chain connects TRBV24-1 to TRBJ2-5; no firm D call. V lost 3 bases, J lost 4 bases, and 2 bases lay in between. Germline assignment: CDR1 KGHDR and CDR2 SFDVKD. The CDR3 spans 11 residues. The CDR3, as DNA: TGTGCCACCAGTGATGGAGAGACCCAGTACTTC. Its translation: CATSDGETQYF.

This clone was counted once. The chain links TRBV5-5 to TRBJ1-1, with D possibly TRBD1 on 5 matching bases. The germline CDR1 and CDR2 sequences are SGHKS and YYEKEE (reference sequence). The CDR3 contains 11 residues. Trimming left V 4 bases short and J 10 bases short, with 11 bases between. The CDR3 loop reads CASSRGVAAFF. The CDR3 DNA reads TGTGCCAGCAGCCGGGGGGTGGCAGCTTTCTTT.

Remarks on this clone: The junction departs from the called germline gene at one end, perhaps through a read error. The same CDR3 is also encoded by other DNA sequences in this sample. The V call is TRBV3-1 (or the pseudogene TRBV3-2), the J call TRBJ2-5; the D gene is possibly TRBD2 (5 bases). Germline V gives CDR1 LGHDT, CDR2 YNNKEL (reference sequence). CDR3 length equals 18 residues. The CDR3 nucleotides are TGCGCCAGCAGCCAAGCGCGTGGATTTCCAGCGGACCAAGAGACCCAGTACTTC. This codes for CASSQARGFPADQETQYF.

The chain is built from TRBV7-9 and TRBJ1-1; no firm D call. The CDR3 covers 12 residues. Germline V gene data show CDR1 as SEHNR and CDR2 as FQNEAQ (reference sequence). V dropped 5 bases and J dropped 6 bases, with 10 bases sitting between them. CDR3 bases: TGTGCCAGCAGCCACTCCTCCGCTGAAGCTTTCTTT. This gives the protein CASSHSSAEAFF.

The chain carries TRBV15 and TRBJ2-3; maybe TRBD2 (6 bases). V was cut by 5 bases and J by 2 bases, with 14 bases left in between. Germline V lookup: CDR1 LNHNV, CDR2 YYDKDF (reference sequence). The CDR3 runs 15 residues. CDR3 nucleotide sequence: TGTGCCACCAGCGACGCGGGGCGCTCCACAGATACGCAGTATTTT. It yields the protein CATSDAGRSTDTQYF.

This clone came up once. The V gene is TRBV3-1 (or the pseudogene TRBV3-2), the J gene TRBJ2-7; D call uncertain. The CDR3 is 13 amino acids. Between the trimmed V and J ends, which lost 11 bases and 2 bases, there was a span of 16 bases. Germline V gene sequence: CDR1 LGHDT, CDR2 YNNKEL (reference sequence). CDR3 region: CAVAKGLAYEQYF. The CDR3 DNA reads as TGTGCCGTAGCCAAGGGCCTAGCCTACGAGCAGTACTTC.

V gene TRBV6-5 combines with J gene TRBJ2-7; D tentatively fits TRBD1 or TRBD2 (5 bases each). Trimming shortened V by 7 bases and J by 3 bases, and 19 bases separated the two germline ends. This CDR3 is built from 15 residues. CDR1 is MNHEY, CDR2 SVGAGI, per germline. CDR3: CASTYQGAPNYEQYF. The CDR3 DNA sequence: TGTGCCAGCACTTATCAGGGAGCACCTAACTACGAGCAGTACTTC.

The rearrangement joins TRBV3-1 (or the pseudogene TRBV3-2) to TRBJ1-5; 11 positions agree with TRBD1. The CDR3 is 14 amino acids. V gave up 5 bases and J gave up 6 bases; unmatched junction bases: 3. Germline CDR1 is LGHDT and CDR2 is YNNKEL (reference sequence). Written as DNA, the CDR3 is TGTGCCAGCAGCGGGACAGGGGGAGGTCAGCCCCAGCATTTT. Translation: CASSGTGGGQPQHF.

This chain joins TRBV7-8 and TRBJ1-5; a possible D gene is TRBD1 (6 bases). Germline CDR1 is SGHVS and CDR2 is FQNEAQ. Trimming cost V 4 bases and J 4 bases, with 14 bases left between them. This CDR3 is 15 amino acids long. CDR3 in amino acids: CASSSIFQGNQPQHF. The DNA for the CDR3 is TGTGCCAGCAGCTCGATATTTCAGGGGAATCAGCCCCAGCATTTT.

This clone was observed once. The V call is TRBV7-2, the J call TRBJ2-1; 10 bases match TRBD2. Per germline, CDR1 SGHTA and CDR2 FQGNSA. CDR3 length: 15 amino acids. The J segment lost 9 bases and the V segment lost 3 bases, leaving 8 bases of the junction unmatched. The CDR3 is CASSFKRGGLGEQFF. The CDR3 nucleotides are TGTGCCAGCAGCTTTAAGCGGGGGGGCCTAGGTGAGCAGTTCTTC.

The chain couples TRBV24-1 to TRBJ2-2; D call uncertain. This CDR3 is 14 amino acids long. The germline CDR1 and CDR2 sequences are KGHDR and SFDVKD. With 3 bases removed from V and 6 bases from J, the gap between germline ends came to 10 bases. CDR3 residues: CATSDPRRAGELFF. CDR3 nucleotide sequence: TGTGCCACCAGTGATCCCAGGCGTGCCGGGGAGCTGTTTTTT.

This sequence joins TRBV9 and TRBJ1-6; no clear D gene. This CDR3 comprises 14 residues. Germline V gene data show CDR1 as SGDLS and CDR2 as YYNGEE. V was pared by 3 bases and J by 12 bases, with 16 bases between. In DNA, the CDR3 is TGTGCCAGCAGCGCGAGTTTATTTACGGTACCCCTCCACTTT. Amino acids: CASSASLFTVPLHF.

The V gene is TRBV7-2, the J gene TRBJ2-1, with TRBD2 matching 8 bases. The V gene end was trimmed by 2 bases and the J gene end by 10 bases; junction bases not matched to a gene: 1. CDR1 SGHTA and CDR2 FQGNSA come from the germline V gene. This CDR3 has 12 amino acids. The CDR3 nucleotides are TGTGCCAGCAGCTTACAGCGGGGGGAGCAGTTCTTC. Translated: CASSLQRGEQFF.

J is TRBJ1-6 and V is TRBV7-2; TRBD1 is a possible D gene (5 bases). Between the trimmed V and J ends, which lost 3 bases and 10 bases, there was a span of 10 bases. CDR3 length: 13 residues. The germline V gene has CDR1 SGHTA and CDR2 FQGNSA. The CDR3 DNA is TGTGCCAGCAGCTTGGAAAGGGACTCACCCCTCCACTTT. Translation gives CASSLERDSPLHF.

This rearrangement joins TRBV7-9 to TRBJ2-1, with 9 bases that match TRBD1. The CDR3 is 15 residues long. CDR1 SEHNR and CDR2 FQNEAQ come from the germline V gene (reference sequence). With V trimmed by 4 bases and J by 7 bases, 8 bases remained unmatched. For the CDR3, the DNA is TGTGCCAGCAGCTACCGGGACAGGGCGGCGAATGAGCAGTTCTTC. Residues: CASSYRDRAANEQFF.